This TCR beta chain was sequenced for a study of cytomegalovirus exposure and HLA in healthy donors. This clone was recorded a few times. CDR3 length: 11 amino acids. Per the germline V gene, CDR1 is SNHLY and CDR2 is FYNNEI. The V and J ends lost 7 bases and 5 bases respectively, with 8 bases between them. The PCR was carried out with 60 Vbeta primers and 13 Jbeta primers. The data were produced by immunoSEQ multiplex PCR, yet TCRdb's version contains in-frame clones alone and is incomplete. Of roughly 140,000 clones listed, approximately 72% are singletons. The sequence came from a man between 18 and 29 years old in good health and CMV-seronegative. The sample taken for sequencing was PBMCs. The chain employs TRBV2 and TRBJ2-5; no firm D call. CDR3 in amino acids: CASTTWETQYF. The CDR3, as DNA: TGTGCCAGCACCACTTGGGAGACCCAGTACTTC.